A single sample is the source of the 29 T cell receptor beta chains below, sequenced in a study of blood T cell repertoires in COVID-19. Data came from immunoSEQ multiplex PCR; TCRdb stores just in-frame clones and leaves some out. Of about 160,000 clones in the sample, roughly 86% were seen once. Sequencing used peripheral blood. These receptors came from an older woman who had recovered from COVID-19.

The table lists this clone with a count of one. The genes are TRBV4-2 and TRBJ2-7; 11 bases fit TRBD2. Germline V gene data show CDR1 as LGHNA and CDR2 as YNFKEQ. The CDR3 has 16 amino acids. The V and J ends lost 1 base and 5 bases, in that order; junction bases with no gene match: 7. CDR3 bases: TGTGCCAGCAGCCAAGGAATCGAACTAGCGGGGGACGAGCAGTACTTC. This codes for CASSQGIELAGDEQYF.

CDR3 amino acids: CASSVGAGGYGYTF. The CDR3 nucleotides read TGTGCCAGCAGCGTAGGTGCAGGGGGCTATGGCTACACCTTC. This chain connects TRBV9 to TRBJ1-2; 7 bases are shared with TRBD1. The CDR3 contains 14 residues. Germline values: CDR1 SGDLS, CDR2 YYNGEE. V lost 0 bases and J lost 4; bases outside the gene matches: 3.

The table lists this clone with a count of one. The chain is built from TRBV29-1 and TRBJ2-5, with 10 bases that match TRBD2. The trim removed 7 bases at V and 5 bases at J, leaving 10 bases unmatched. The CDR3 sequence is 14 residues long. The germline CDR1 and CDR2 sequences are SQVTM and ANQGSEA. The CDR3 here is CSASAGGPGETQYF. CDR3 coding DNA: TGCAGCGCATCAGCGGGGGGGCCCGGGGAGACCCAGTACTTC.

This chain connects TRBV4-3 to TRBJ1-2; D ambiguous. This CDR3 contains 16 residues. The V gene lost 1 base and the J gene lost 4 bases, with 16 bases spanning the gap. CDR1 and CDR2 (germline): LGHNA, YSLEER. CDR3 coding DNA: TGCGCCAGCAGCCAAGTTGCCCGCTATTCGGTCTATGGCTACACCTTC. The encoded protein is CASSQVARYSVYGYTF.

The chain employs TRBV30 and TRBJ1-6, with unresolved D. The ends were cut back, 1 base at V and 4 bases at J, with 5 bases in the middle. CDR3 length: 13 residues. Germline CDR1 is GTSNPN and CDR2 is SVGIG (reference sequence). The CDR3 reads CAWSGEYNSPLHF. CDR3 coding DNA: TGTGCCTGGAGTGGGGAGTATAATTCACCCCTCCACTTT.

This chain joins TRBV5-1 and TRBJ2-3; 10 bases are shared with TRBD2. This CDR3 comprises 15 residues. Germline V gene lookup returns CDR1 SGHRS and CDR2 YFSETQ. The ends lost 4 bases at V and 2 bases at J; junction bases unmatched: 4. The CDR3 DNA follows: TGCGCCAGCAGCGCCCTAGCGGGGGCCACAGATACGCAGTATTTT. Protein product: CASSALAGATDTQYF.

The chain joins TRBV19 to TRBJ2-7; 8 bases are a match to TRBD2. The V gene's germline CDR1 is LNHDA and CDR2 SQIVND (reference sequence). J gave up 0 bases and V 1 base, and 2 bases lay outside the gene matches. The CDR3 is 15 residues long. CDR3 DNA sequence: TGTGCCAGTAGTATAGGCGGGACTAGCTCCTACGAGCAGTACTTC. Residues: CASSIGGTSSYEQYF. Filled out from reference TRBV19 and TRBJ2-7, the complete variable domain reads DGGITQSPKYLFRKEGQNVTLSCEQNLNHDAMYWYRQDPGQGLRLIYYSQIVNDFQKGDIAEGYSVSREKKESFPLTVTSAQKNPTAFYLCASSIGGTSSYEQYFGPGTRLTVT.

The V call is TRBV7-2, the J call TRBJ2-1, with 7 bases matching TRBD1. With V trimmed by 0 bases and J by 6 bases, 5 bases remained unmatched. The CDR3 extends over 15 amino acids. Per the germline V gene, CDR1 is SGHTA and CDR2 is FQGNSA. CDR3 DNA: TGTGCCAGCAGCTTAGCCGGGACAGTTGGCAATGAGCAGTTCTTC. It translates to CASSLAGTVGNEQFF.

V is TRBV5-5 and J is TRBJ2-7, with 7 bases identical to TRBD1. CDR1 and CDR2 from the germline V gene are SGHKS and YYEKEE (reference sequence). Trimming cost V 4 bases and J 1 base; bases outside gene matches: 11. The CDR3 has 16 residues. This chain's CDR3 is CASSAEPGTASYEQYF. CDR3 nucleotide sequence: TGTGCCAGCAGCGCTGAACCCGGGACAGCTTCCTACGAGCAGTACTTC.

The rearrangement joins TRBV18 to TRBJ2-7; the match to TRBD1 covers 7 bases. Unmatched junction bases numbered 24, after V lost 0 bases and J lost 4 bases. The CDR3 loop spans 21 amino acids. CDR1 KGHSH and CDR2 LQKENI come from the germline V gene. Written as DNA, the CDR3 is TGTGCCAGCTCACCACCGGGATACAGGGGACCCTCCGTGCCCAATTATTACGAGCAGTACTTC. It specifies CASSPPGYRGPSVPNYYEQYF.

The chain carries TRBV28 and TRBJ1-5; 7 bases align to TRBD1. Per germline, CDR1 MDHEN and CDR2 SYDVKM. V lost 7 bases to trimming and J lost 6 bases; unmatched junction nucleotides: 9. This CDR3 is 14 amino acids long. In DNA, the CDR3 is TGTGCCAGCATTCCGGAGGGGGCGTCTCAGCCCCAGCATTTT. It yields the protein CASIPEGASQPQHF.

The V gene is TRBV5-6, the J gene TRBJ1-3, with D hard to call. The V end was cut by 0 bases, the J end by 0 bases, with 7 bases between. The CDR3 spans 15 residues. Germline V lookup: CDR1 SGHDT, CDR2 YYEEEE. The CDR3 region has the DNA TGTGCCAGCAGCTTGGACAGTGGCTCTGGAAACACCATATATTTT. This translates into CASSLDSGSGNTIYF.

The chain links TRBV24-1 to TRBJ1-5; 11 bases map to TRBD1. The CDR3 runs 15 residues. After removal of 9 bases from V and 6 bases from J, the junction contained 9 bases not matched to a gene. Germline CDR1 KGHDR, CDR2 SFDVKD. Written as DNA, the CDR3 is TGTGCCACCCAAAAGGACAGGGGGCGCAGTCAGCCCCAGCATTTT. It encodes CATQKDRGRSQPQHF.

V usage is TRBV28 and J usage is TRBJ2-7, with unresolved D. V lost 1 base and J lost 3, with 10 bases in between. The CDR3 sequence is 14 residues long. The germline V gene has CDR1 MDHEN and CDR2 SYDVKM. This CDR3 reads CASSLLTHNYEQYF. CDR3 sequence (DNA): TGTGCCAGCAGTTTATTAACCCACAACTACGAGCAGTACTTC. Full variable domain (missing parts from reference TRBV28 and TRBJ2-7): DVKVTQSSRYLVKRTGEKVFLECVQDMDHENMFWYRQDPGLGLRLIYFSYDVKMKEKGDIPEGYSVSREKKERFSLILESASTNQTSMYLCASSLLTHNYEQYFGPGTRLTVT.

This clone was observed a handful of times. The rearrangement uses TRBV14 and TRBJ1-2; 8 nucleotides align to TRBD1. This CDR3 spans 14 amino acids. Germline assignment: CDR1 SGHDN and CDR2 FVKESK. The V and J ends lost 0 bases and 8 bases, in that order; junction bases with no gene match: 5. Here the CDR3 DNA reads TGTGCCAGCAGCCAAGACAGGGGGCAGGGAGGCTACACCTTC. It encodes CASSQDRGQGGYTF.

J is TRBJ1-2 and V is TRBV7-9; perhaps TRBD1 as D (5 bases). CDR3 length: 15 amino acids. Germline lookup yields CDR1 SEHNR and CDR2 FQNEAQ (reference sequence). V lost 1 base, J lost 4 bases, and 13 bases lay in between. CDR3 DNA sequence: TGTGCCAGCAGCTTAGGACAGCAGAGGATCTATGGCTACACCTTC. Translating it yields CASSLGQQRIYGYTF.

The chain links TRBV6-2 or TRBV6-3 to TRBJ1-2; D call uncertain. V was clipped by 2 bases and J by 6 bases, with 7 bases between them. The CDR3 is 12 amino acids. The germline gives CDR1 MNHEY, CDR2 SVGEGT. CDR3 coding DNA: TGTGCCAGCAGTTACGTTAGCGATGGCTACACCTTC. This gives the protein CASSYVSDGYTF.

The chain couples TRBV5-1 to TRBJ1-1, with D possibly TRBD1 on 5 matching bases. The germline V and J ends were trimmed by 0 bases and 3 bases, with 12 bases remaining between them. The CDR3 has 15 amino acids. Per germline, CDR1 SGHRS and CDR2 YFSETQ. The CDR3 bases are TGCGCCAGCAGCTTGGCTCTACGCAGGGACACTGAAGCTTTCTTT. It encodes CASSLALRRDTEAFF. The full variable domain, rest sourced from reference TRBV5-1 and TRBJ1-1, is KAGVTQTPRYLIKTRGQQVTLSCSPISGHRSVSWYQQTPGQGLQFLFEYFSETQRNKGNFPGRFSGRQFSNSRSEMNVSTLELGDSALYLCASSLALRRDTEAFFGQGTRLTVV.

The chain couples TRBV19 to TRBJ2-7; 8 nucleotides line up with TRBD1. This CDR3 is 15 amino acids long. V dropped 4 bases and J dropped 2; count of bases not matched to a gene: 7. From germline, CDR1 is LNHDA and CDR2 SQIVND (reference sequence). CDR3 loop: CASSTGGYNPYEQYF. The CDR3 region has the DNA TGTGCCAGTAGTACAGGGGGCTATAATCCCTACGAGCAGTACTTC.

The rearrangement uses TRBV5-1 and TRBJ2-5; D perhaps matches TRBD1 (6 bases). CDR1 SGHRS and CDR2 YFSETQ come from the germline V gene. The CDR3 runs 18 residues. The germline V and J ends were trimmed by 2 bases and 1 base, with 21 bases remaining between them. In DNA form, the CDR3 reads TGCGCCAGCAGCTTTCCATCACCCCCCAACAGGGTCCAAGAGACCCAGTACTTC. Translation: CASSFPSPPNRVQETQYF.

The genes are TRBV6-6 and TRBJ2-7; D possibly corresponds to TRBD2 (6 bases). Germline CDR1 and CDR2: MNHNY and SVGAGI (reference sequence). This CDR3 has 12 amino acids. Trimming cost V 4 bases and J 2 bases, with 6 bases left between them. This CDR3 reads CASSSGAYEQYF. The CDR3 region has the DNA TGTGCCAGCAGTTCGGGAGCCTACGAGCAGTACTTC.

J is TRBJ2-5 and V is TRBV5-1, with 11 bases matching TRBD2. Trimming at V came to 4 bases and at J to 1 base, leaving 9 bases not matched to a gene. The CDR3 covers 17 residues. Germline V gene data show CDR1 as SGHRS and CDR2 as YFSETQ. The CDR3 DNA is TGCGCCAGCAGCCCGCTTCTAGCGGGGGGTCCCCAAGAGACCCAGTACTTC. The encoded protein is CASSPLLAGGPQETQYF.

The chain has TRBV28 and TRBJ1-2; D not resolved. Looked up from germline, CDR1 is MDHEN and CDR2 is SYDVKM. V was pared by 5 bases and J by 0 bases, with 10 bases between. The CDR3 length is 14 residues. As DNA, the CDR3 is TGTGCCAGCAGTACCCCACAGACTAACTATGGCTACACCTTC. It yields the protein CASSTPQTNYGYTF.

This clone was detected once. The V and J genes are TRBV15 and TRBJ2-1; D ambiguous. V was trimmed by 0 bases and J by 5 bases, leaving 8 bases between them. This CDR3 is built from 14 residues. Per the germline V gene, CDR1 is LNHNV and CDR2 is YYDKDF (reference sequence). DNA for the CDR3: TGTGCCACCAGCAGAGATTCCGGTAACAATGAGCAGTTCTTC. Translated, it gives CATSRDSGNNEQFF.

The chain joins TRBV11-3 to TRBJ2-2; 7 bases match TRBD1. V was pared by 1 base and J by 2 bases, with 4 bases of the junction left unmatched. The CDR3 runs to 16 residues. CDR1 SGHNT and CDR2 YENEEA come from the germline V gene. CDR3: CASSLGYRGNTGELFF. The CDR3 DNA sequence: TGTGCCAGCAGCTTAGGTTACAGGGGTAACACCGGGGAGCTGTTTTTT.

J is TRBJ2-3 and V is TRBV11-3; 9 bases match TRBD2. Germline CDR1 SGHNT, CDR2 YENEEA. There are 16 residues in the CDR3. The V segment lost 0 bases and the J segment 7 bases; nucleotides outside the gene matches: 8. CDR3 sequence reads: CASSLDRGTSMNTQYF. The CDR3 DNA is TGTGCCAGCAGCTTAGATCGGGGGACTAGCATGAATACGCAGTATTTT. Filled out from reference TRBV11-3 and TRBJ2-3, the complete variable domain reads EAGVVQSPRYKIIEKKQPVAFWCNPISGHNTLYWYLQNLGQGPELLIRYENEEAVDDSQLPKDRFSAERLKGVDSTLKIQPAELGDSAVYLCASSLDRGTSMNTQYFGPGTRLTVL.

The V gene is TRBV14, the J gene TRBJ1-1; D gene uncertain. V gave up 0 bases and J gave up 10 bases, with 12 bases separating them. Germline loops: CDR1 SGHDN, CDR2 FVKESK. This CDR3 is 13 amino acids long. This chain's CDR3 is CASSQETRGGAFF. The CDR3, as DNA: TGTGCCAGCAGCCAAGAGACCCGAGGCGGAGCTTTCTTT.

The genes are TRBV19 and TRBJ2-1, with 14 bases identical to TRBD2. This CDR3 spans 17 amino acids. Germline loops: CDR1 LNHDA, CDR2 SQIVND (reference sequence). The junction had 7 bases not matched to a gene; V was cut back by 5 bases and J by 4 bases. CDR3 in DNA: TGTGCCAGTAGTTTTGGACTAGCGGGGGGAGGATACAATGAGCAGTTCTTC. Its protein product is CASSFGLAGGGYNEQFF.

The chain joins TRBV19 to TRBJ2-3; 9 bases fit TRBD2. This CDR3 region has 16 residues. Germline V lookup: CDR1 LNHDA, CDR2 SQIVND (reference sequence). The V and J ends lost 7 bases and 2 bases, in that order; junction bases with no gene match: 10. The CDR3 reads CASKKRGATFTDTQYF. The CDR3 DNA follows: TGTGCCAGTAAAAAGCGGGGGGCTACTTTCACAGATACGCAGTATTTT.